These T cell receptor beta chains were read from a single sample in a study of CD8+ T cells in alopecia areata. The method was immunoSEQ multiplex PCR; TCRdb's version includes in-frame clones alone and lacks a portion of them. This sample has about 42,000 clones; roughly 92% occur once, and the top ten carry about 19%. This sample comprised CD8+ T cells sorted from blood, obtained at week 24, from a patient treated with tofacitinib. These receptors were collected from a human donor with alopecia areata. Both conserved end residues are part of each CDR3. The D gene is left open where the match is weak. Size is omitted from some rows. Given values are once, few, many or a class for expanded clones.

clone_size,j_call,v_call,d_call,cdr3_aa,cdr3_nt
-,TRBJ2-7,TRBV27,-,CASSLSVLTGRYEQYF,TGTGCCAGCAGTTTATCGGTACTTACAGGGCGCTACGAGCAGTACTTC
-,TRBJ2-5,TRBV28,TRBD1,CASSFPPLDRASGYQETQYF,TGTGCCAGCAGTTTTCCCCCACTGGACAGGGCAAGCGGGTACCAAGAGACCCAGTACTTC
-,TRBJ2-7,TRBV27,TRBD1,CASSPLIRTGDPYEQYF,TGTGCCAGCAGTCCACTGATTCGGACAGGGGATCCCTACGAGCAGTACTTC
-,TRBJ2-1,TRBV9,-,CASSNERANEQFF,TGTGCCAGCAGCAACGAGCGGGCCAATGAGCAGTTCTTC
-,TRBJ2-7,TRBV5-1,TRBD2,CASSLPSGGRAYEQYF,TGCGCCAGCAGCCTACCTAGCGGGGGTAGGGCGTACGAGCAGTACTTC
-,TRBJ2-7,TRBV27,-,CASSAQGYEQYF,TGTGCCAGCAGTGCCCAGGGCTACGAGCAGTACTTC
-,TRBJ2-5,TRBV29-1,-,CSVGQRIGETQYF,TGCAGCGTTGGTCAGAGGATTGGAGAGACCCAGTACTTC
-,TRBJ2-5,TRBV28,TRBD1,CASSLRGQPETQYF,TGTGCCAGCAGTTTACGGGGACAGCCAGAGACCCAGTACTTC
-,TRBJ2-3,TRBV28,TRBD2,CASYAGGGTDTQYF,TGTGCCAGCTACGCGGGGGGGGGCACAGATACGCAGTATTTT
-,TRBJ2-5,TRBV27,-,CASSSYQETQYF,TGTGCCAGCAGTTCTTACCAAGAGACCCAGTACTTC
-,TRBJ2-1,TRBV5-6,TRBD1,CASSARDRPYNEQFF,TGTGCCAGCAGCGCTCGGGACAGACCCTACAATGAGCAGTTCTTC
-,TRBJ1-5,TRBV28,-,CASSLVSAGYGQPQHF,TGTGCCAGCAGTTTAGTCTCGGCAGGGTACGGTCAGCCCCAGCATTTT
once,TRBJ2-7,TRBV29-1,TRBD1,CSVEDPGQGSYEQYF,TGCAGCGTTGAAGATCCCGGACAGGGAAGCTACGAGCAGTACTTC
-,TRBJ2-7,TRBV29-1,-,CSVVRQDGVQYF,TGCAGCGTTGTACGGCAGGATGGAGTGCAGTACTTC
-,TRBJ2-5,TRBV7-9,TRBD1,CASSSLNQGVGETQYF,TGTGCCAGCAGCTCGTTAAATCAGGGGGTAGGAGAGACCCAGTACTTC
-,TRBJ2-2,TRBV7-8,-,CASSLGLGHTGELFF,TGTGCCAGCAGCTTAGGACTTGGGCACACCGGGGAGCTGTTTTTT
-,TRBJ2-7,TRBV7-9,-,CASSLLHEQYF,TGTGCCAGCAGCCTTTTGCACGAGCAGTACTTC
-,TRBJ2-3,TRBV27,TRBD2,CASSLLAGGTDTQYF,TGTGCCAGCAGTTTATTAGCGGGGGGCACAGATACGCAGTATTTT
-,TRBJ2-7,TRBV27,TRBD2,CASSLSGGLSYEQYF,TGTGCCAGCAGCCTCAGCGGGGGGCTTTCCTACGAGCAGTACTTC
-,TRBJ2-1,TRBV7-8,-,CASSLVWGGGASDNEQFF,TGTGCCAGCAGCTTAGTTTGGGGAGGGGGCGCATCGGACAATGAGCAGTTCTTC
once,TRBJ2-3,TRBV7-8,TRBD2,CASSLEVRAGTDTQYF,TGTGCCAGCAGCTTAGAAGTCAGAGCGGGAACAGATACGCAGTATTTT
-,TRBJ2-7,TRBV29-1,TRBD1,CSVQGQGVYEQYF,TGCAGCGTCCAGGGACAGGGAGTCTACGAGCAGTACTTC
few,TRBJ2-7,TRBV29-1,-,CSVEDIGTYEQYF,TGCAGCGTTGAAGACATAGGCACCTACGAGCAGTACTTC
-,TRBJ2-7,TRBV7-9,-,CASSFRETWYEQYF,TGTGCCAGCAGCTTTCGGGAGACCTGGTACGAGCAGTACTTC
-,TRBJ2-3,TRBV7-9,TRBD1,CASSDRTGVDTDTQYF,TGTGCCAGCAGCGATCGGACAGGGGTCGACACAGATACGCAGTATTTT
-,TRBJ2-3,TRBV7-6,-,CASSLDGSQYF,TGTGCCAGCAGCTTAGATGGGTCGCAGTATTTT
-,TRBJ2-1,TRBV28,TRBD1,CASSLQLPQGAFF,TGTGCCAGCAGTTTACAGTTACCCCAGGGGGCTTTCTTC